Each of the 10 T cell receptor beta chains below was sequenced from the same sample in a study of shared clonotypes between healthy human individuals (dated by TCRdb to about 2020). The library was built by means of the immunoSEQ multiplex PCR assay. The clones in this table, taken by TCRdb from immuneACCESS, are in-frame only. Not every clone is retained; where verified, under half of the shortfall comes from an unresolved V gene, and the cause of the rest is unknown. The sample records about 2.1 million clones, 90% to 95% of which are singletons. The ten largest make up over 1.5% of the sample. CD8 naive samples consisted of CD45RO-negative cells that were positively selected for CCR7, yielding a CD45RA+CCR7+ population without TemRA cells. The sequenced sample was naive CD8+ T cells from PBMCs. Taken with the paper, the label for cell subset or site translates to: CD45RA+CCR7+. Receptors originate from a man in his late teens or twenties in good health. Some clones in this sample may be carry-over from other donors' samples.

V gene TRBV7-9 combines with J gene TRBJ2-5, with D hard to call. V was trimmed by 5 bases and J by 2 bases, leaving 12 bases between them. This CDR3 region has 14 residues. From germline, CDR1 is SEHNR and CDR2 FQNEAQ (reference sequence). CDR3 nucleotides: TGTGCCAGCAGCCCCTCTTCAGGACAAGAGACCCAGTACTTC. Protein product: CASSPSSGQETQYF.

The chain joins TRBV9 to TRBJ1-5, with D uncertain. Deletions cut 2 bases from V and 9 bases from J, with 3 bases between. The CDR3 loop spans 10 amino acids. Germline CDR1 reads SGDLS; CDR2 reads YYNGEE. CDR3 sequence (DNA): TGTGCCAGCAGCGTTCTGCCCCAGCATTTT. It encodes CASSVLPQHF.

The gene calls are TRBV4-1 and TRBJ1-1; 7 nucleotides line up with TRBD1. Germline values: CDR1 MGHRA, CDR2 YSYEKL. Trimming removed 0 bases from V and 3 bases from J; junction bases left unmatched: 10. CDR3 length equals 17 residues. CDR3 DNA sequence: TGCGCCAGCAGCCAAGATCCTCACCAGGGGGGGGACACTGAAGCTTTCTTT. Translating gives CASSQDPHQGGDTEAFF.

The gene calls are TRBV7-9 and TRBJ2-7; 7 nucleotides agree with TRBD1. The trim removed 5 bases at V and 3 bases at J, leaving 7 bases unmatched. The CDR3 runs to 14 residues. The germline V gene encodes CDR1 SEHNR and CDR2 FQNEAQ (reference sequence). CDR3 in DNA: TGTGCCAGCAGCCCCTCGACAGGGTTCTACGAGCAGTACTTC. The encoded protein is CASSPSTGFYEQYF.

This sequence joins TRBV15 and TRBJ1-4; the D gene is possibly TRBD1 (5 bases). Germline values: CDR1 LNHNV, CDR2 YYDKDF (reference sequence). The V end was cut by 1 base, the J end by 4 bases, with 7 bases between. This CDR3 has 14 amino acids. CDR3 nucleotide sequence: TGTGCCACCAGCAGAGGAGGGGTTAATGAAAAACTGTTTTTT. This codes for CATSRGGVNEKLFF.

The chain employs TRBV28 and TRBJ1-5; perhaps TRBD1 as D (6 bases). V was shortened by 4 bases and J by 3 bases, with 16 bases between the two germline ends. CDR3 length equals 16 residues. Germline-derived CDR1 and CDR2 are MDHEN and SYDVKM. CDR3 amino acids: CASSSFATGPNQPQHF. CDR3 nucleotides: TGTGCCAGCAGTTCTTTCGCGACAGGCCCCAATCAGCCCCAGCATTTT.

The CDR3 loop reads CASSERGNLNEQYF. The CDR3 nucleotides are TGTGCCAGCAGTGAAAGGGGGAATCTGAACGAGCAGTACTTC. This chain connects TRBV2 to TRBJ2-7; D perhaps matches TRBD1 (6 bases). V lost 2 bases and J 5 bases, leaving 13 bases between the germline ends. Germline lookup yields CDR1 SNHLY and CDR2 FYNNEI. The CDR3 has 14 residues.

V gene TRBV7-9 combines with J gene TRBJ2-5; D call uncertain. The CDR3 contains 15 residues. Germline assignment: CDR1 SEHNR and CDR2 FQNEAQ (reference sequence). V was pared by 1 base and J by 5 bases, with 14 bases between. Here the CDR3 reads CASSLGVGFMETQYF. In DNA, the CDR3 is TGTGCCAGCAGCTTAGGCGTAGGGTTTATGGAGACCCAGTACTTC.

The genes are TRBV9 and TRBJ2-2, with a tentative D call TRBD1 (5 bases). The CDR3 runs to 17 residues. V lost 4 bases and J lost 1, with 17 bases in between. From germline, CDR1 is SGDLS and CDR2 YYNGEE. CDR3 sequence (DNA): TGTGCCAGCAGCCCCCACATCAGGGCCCTGAACACCGGGGAGCTGTTTTTT. It codes for CASSPHIRALNTGELFF.

This clone has just one count. Other DNA variants within this sample encode the same CDR3. The V call is TRBV5-4, the J call TRBJ2-3; maybe TRBD1 (5 bases). The CDR3 is 15 residues long. The germline gives CDR1 SGHNT, CDR2 YYREEE (reference sequence). The V gene lost 2 bases and the J gene lost 3 bases, with 13 bases spanning the gap. Here the CDR3 DNA reads TGTGCCAGCAGCTTCCGCAGGGAATTGACAGATACGCAGTATTTT. Amino acid sequence: CASSFRRELTDTQYF.